The sequence of this TCR beta chain was determined in a study of shared clonotypes between healthy human individuals. CD45RO-negative, CCR7-selected cells formed the naive CD8 fraction, which excluded terminally differentiated effector memory CD45RA+ cells. Sorted-subset replicate PCRs used around 200 ng of genomic DNA. This amount corresponded to approximately 30,000 T cell genomes. Sequencing used immunoSEQ multiplex PCR; TCRdb keeps in-frame clones, though not all of them. The sample has under 850,000 clones; 80% to 95% are singletons. General study results and limits: Unshared clonotypes carried lower generation probabilities than those common to all four donors.

Comments on this clone: Antigen unknown.

Germline V gene sequence: CDR1 SGDLS, CDR2 YYNGEE. CDR3 length equals 11 residues. Trimming shortened V by 5 bases and J by 8 bases, and 10 bases separated the two germline ends. Material: naive CD8+ T cells sorted from blood. The clonotype originates from a man aged 25 to 40 in good health. The rearrangement uses TRBV9 and TRBJ1-2; D perhaps matches TRBD1 (5 bases). CDR3 coding DNA: TGTGCCAGCAGGCAGGGAGTCGGCTACACCTTC. It translates to CASRQGVGYTF.